Listed here are 7 T cell receptor beta chains from one sample, sequenced in a study of CD8 T cells in Susac syndrome (dated by TCRdb to about 2019). Preparation of the library involved the immunoSEQ multiplex PCR assay. RNA was extracted using the RNeasy kit, and roughly 0.5 to 1 microgram was reverse transcribed with random hexamers. The public reads were run again by TCRdb, first through fastp at Q25 and then through MiXCR, and only productive beta chains were kept. Merged by CDR3 protein, the rows form single entries marked with the most common genes and DNA. The sample profile shows approximately 160,000 distinct CDR3 sequences; about 96% of them were found once. The ten most abundant clones make up around 0.12% of the sample. Material for sequencing was CD4+ T cells from PBMCs. All receptors come from a human donor with Susac syndrome.

The V call is TRBV5-1, the J call TRBJ2-2; possibly TRBD1 for D (6 bases). Trimming shortened V by 7 bases and J by 1 base, and 11 bases separated the two germline ends. Germline V gives CDR1 SGHRS, CDR2 YFSETQ. The CDR3 is made up of 14 amino acids. DNA of the CDR3: TGCGCCAGCGAAAGAGGGGGGAACACCGGGGAGCTGTTTTTT. Its protein is CASERGGNTGELFF.

This clonotype was counted only a few times. This chain joins TRBV28 and TRBJ1-1; D is undetermined. Trimming took off 6 bases at V and 2 bases at J, with 7 bases between the two ends. Germline V gives CDR1 MDHEN, CDR2 SYDVKM. The length of the CDR3 is 12 residues. Here the CDR3 reads CASRAGNTEAFF. CDR3 in DNA: TGTGCCAGCAGGGCCGGAAACACTGAAGCTTTCTTT.

This rearrangement joins TRBV28 to TRBJ2-4, with 8 bases lining up with TRBD1. V gave up 6 bases and J gave up 10 bases; unmatched junction bases: 8. The CDR3 extends over 13 amino acids. The germline V gene encodes CDR1 MDHEN and CDR2 SYDVKM. CDR3 residues: CASSGPDREIQYF. CDR3 DNA sequence: TGTGCCAGCAGCGGACCGGACAGGGAGATTCAGTACTTC. Combining the CDR3 with reference TRBV28 and TRBJ2-4 gives the whole variable domain DVKVTQSSRYLVKRTGEKVFLECVQDMDHENMFWYRQDPGLGLRLIYFSYDVKMKEKGDIPEGYSVSREKKERFSLILESASTNQTSMYLCASSGPDREIQYFGAGTRLSVL.

In its sample, this clonotype was seen once. The chain employs TRBV6-2 or TRBV6-3 and TRBJ2-6, with a tentative D call TRBD2 (5 bases). V was pared by 6 bases and J by 1 base, with 13 bases between. CDR1 is MNHEY and CDR2 is SVGEGT in the germline V gene. The CDR3 has 16 residues. CDR3 coding DNA: TGTGCCAGCAGCGGCAGGCGGGCTTCTGGGGCCAACGTCCTGACTTTC. Its protein product is CASSGRRASGANVLTF.

The chain recombines TRBV28 with TRBJ2-1, with D perhaps matching TRBD1 (6 bases). Trimming stripped 10 bases from V and 11 bases from J, with 12 bases between. CDR3 size: 10 residues. Germline CDR1 is MDHEN and CDR2 is SYDVKM. This CDR3 reads CATYRDKQFF. The CDR3 DNA is TGTGCCACCTACAGGGACAAGCAGTTCTTC.

The chain recombines TRBV3-1 with TRBJ1-6; possible D gene TRBD1, 5 bases. This CDR3 comprises 14 residues. The V and J ends lost 1 base and 9 bases respectively, with 10 bases between them. The germline CDR1 and CDR2 sequences are LGHDT and YNNKEL (reference sequence). The chain's CDR3 is CASSQVAGGSPLHF. The CDR3 DNA reads TGTGCCAGCAGCCAAGTGGCCGGGGGTTCACCCCTCCACTTT.

The chain links TRBV6-5 to TRBJ2-5, with 11 bases identical to TRBD2. Germline lookup yields CDR1 MNHEY and CDR2 SVGAGI. This CDR3 spans 15 amino acids. The ends lost 2 bases at V and 3 bases at J; junction bases unmatched: 2. The CDR3 here is CASSYVTSGKETQYF. As DNA, the CDR3 is TGTGCCAGCAGTTACGTGACTAGCGGGAAAGAGACCCAGTACTTC.